Below, one T cell receptor (beta chain) is given with its context. The antigen is undetermined. Indicated time point: newly diagnosed GD, antithyroid drugs for less than 3 months. Extracted RNA from PBMCs served as the source of the TCR library. This record belongs to a study of regulatory T cells in long-lasting Graves disease. Study-wide points: Limited samples may have lowered accuracy.

Arm-PCR with iRepertoire HTBI primers amplified the CDR3 regions for these TCR beta libraries. One entry per CDR3 protein, called by TCRdb with MiXCR from the multiplex PCR reads. This sample has about 560,000 distinct CDR3 sequences; about 15% occur once, and the top ten carry 12%. The germline gives CDR1 SQVTM, CDR2 ANQGSEA. The CDR3 consists of 17 residues. V shed 7 bases and J shed 5 bases, with 27 bases lying between them. This sample was also put to use in a study of T cells in Graves' hyperthyroidism and ophthalmopathy. As that report states: Carried out on the TCR CDR3, a first-round RT-PCR used the HTBI primer set. Stable hyperthyroidism and ophthalmopathy were separated using 13 V-J signatures.

This specimen was peripheral blood mononuclear cells (PBMCs), taken at new diagnosis, from a patient treated with antithyroid drugs. The J gene is TRBJ2-1, the V gene TRBV29-1, with D tentatively TRBD1 or TRBD2 (5 bases each). The receptor comes from a man aged 18 to 35 with Graves disease. In DNA, the CDR3 is TGCAGCGGCAGGGACGGCCCGGGTGGCGGACCCGACAATGAGCAGTTCTTC. Its protein product is CSGRDGPGGGPDNEQFF.